This T cell receptor beta chain was observed in a study of OX40 agonist ivuxolimab in advanced cancers. Overall study context: Three individuals attained partial responses, comprising one hepatocellular carcinoma case and two cutaneous melanoma cases.

With respect to this clone: Sequence at one end of the junction differs from germline and may be a read error. Other nucleotide sequences in the sample specify the same CDR3.

TCRdb's copy holds only in-frame clones and misses some; the assay was immunoSEQ multiplex PCR. This table holds approximately 56,000 clones, approximately 90% found once. The CDR3 contains 16 residues. The germline V gene has CDR1 MNHEY and CDR2 SMNVEV (reference sequence). The sequenced sample was CD4+ or CD8+ T cells sorted from blood, obtained in a trial of the OX40 agonist ivuxolimab. The chain couples TRBV27 to TRBJ2-4, with D hard to call. This sequence was found in an adult with an advanced solid tumor such as melanoma, head and neck, liver or kidney cancer. The CDR3 sequence is CASSLSTRIAKNIQYF. CDR3 nucleotide sequence: TGTGCCAGTAGTTTATCTACCAGAATAGCCAAAAACATTCAGTACTTC.